The entry below describes one TCR beta chain. What it binds is not known. The sample is drawn from a study of cytomegalovirus exposure and HLA in healthy donors. Study context: Falling in the Caucasian-associated ancestry cluster were 80% to 90% of some 400 genotyped donors. Overall study findings and caveats: Available immune exposure information was restricted to CMV serostatus only. It was 150 or so TCR beta chains that were listed as cytomegalovirus-associated.

The PCR contained 60 Vbeta and 13 Jbeta primers. This table comes from immunoSEQ multiplex PCR, and its TCRdb copy is limited to in-frame clones, with some not included. The sample includes about 130,000 clones, approximately 79% of them seen just once. V lost 0 bases to trimming and J lost 5 bases, with 11 bases between them. The germline V gene encodes CDR1 GTSNPN and CDR2 SVGIG (reference sequence). The CDR3 length is 13 residues. The TCR was taken from a man aged 18 to 30 in good health and CMV-seropositive. The sequencing input was PBMCs. The rearrangement joins TRBV30 to TRBJ2-7; the D gene is possibly TRBD1 (6 bases). CDR3 nucleotide sequence: TGTGCCTGGAGTGTACTGGCAGGGGACGAGCAGTACTTC. Its translation is CAWSVLAGDEQYF.